This T cell receptor beta chain was documented in a study of T cell responses to AZD1222 COVID-19 vaccine. The V end lost 5 bases, the J end lost 3 bases, and 8 bases lay between the germline ends. This CDR3 has 12 amino acids. Whole-study results and caveats: Of spike-specific TCRs, nearly half reportedly target regions left unmutated in variants. Baseline seropositives among AZD1222 recipients totaled only six or seven.

A word on this clone: The antigen remains undetermined.

Sequenced by immunoSEQ multiplex PCR; TCRdb stores in-frame clones only, minus some. The repertoire holds around 180,000 clones, with about 85% as singletons. This chain links TRBV12-3 or TRBV12-4 with TRBJ2-7, with D perhaps matching TRBD1 (5 bases). The receptor was isolated from an adult in good health. Here the sequenced sample was peripheral blood, taken on day 0 of AZD1222 vaccination. The CDR3 is CASSPTDYEQYF. DNA of the CDR3: TGTGCCAGCAGTCCGACAGACTACGAGCAGTACTTC.